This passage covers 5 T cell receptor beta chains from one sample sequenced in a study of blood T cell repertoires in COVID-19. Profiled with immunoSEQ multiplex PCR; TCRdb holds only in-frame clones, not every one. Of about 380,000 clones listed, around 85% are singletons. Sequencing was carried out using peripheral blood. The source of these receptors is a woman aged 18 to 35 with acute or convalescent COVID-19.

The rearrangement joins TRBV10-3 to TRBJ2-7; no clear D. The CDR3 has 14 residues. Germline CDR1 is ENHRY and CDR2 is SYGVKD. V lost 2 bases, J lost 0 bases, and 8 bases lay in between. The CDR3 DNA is TGTGCCATCAGTGAGGTTCCCGTCTCCTACGAGCAGTACTTC. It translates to CAISEVPVSYEQYF.

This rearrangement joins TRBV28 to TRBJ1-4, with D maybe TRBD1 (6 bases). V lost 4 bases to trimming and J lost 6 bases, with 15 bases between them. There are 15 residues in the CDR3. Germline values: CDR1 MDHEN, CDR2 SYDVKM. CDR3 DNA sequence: TGTGCCAGCAGTTCACGGGGAGGGGGGGATGAAAAACTGTTTTTT. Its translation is CASSSRGGGDEKLFF.

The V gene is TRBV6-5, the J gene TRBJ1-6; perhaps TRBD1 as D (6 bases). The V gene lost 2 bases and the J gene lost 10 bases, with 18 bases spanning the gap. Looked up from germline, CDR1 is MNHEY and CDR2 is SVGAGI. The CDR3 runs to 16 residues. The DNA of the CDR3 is TGTGCCAGCAGTTACGATCCCACAGGGAGTGGCTCACCCCTCCACTTT. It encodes CASSYDPTGSGSPLHF.

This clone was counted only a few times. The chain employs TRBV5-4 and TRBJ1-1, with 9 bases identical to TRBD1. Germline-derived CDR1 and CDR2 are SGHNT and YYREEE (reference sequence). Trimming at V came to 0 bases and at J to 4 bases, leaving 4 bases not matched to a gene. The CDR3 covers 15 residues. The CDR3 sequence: CASSLGTGEGTEAFF. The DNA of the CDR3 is TGTGCCAGCAGCTTGGGGACAGGGGAGGGCACTGAAGCTTTCTTT.

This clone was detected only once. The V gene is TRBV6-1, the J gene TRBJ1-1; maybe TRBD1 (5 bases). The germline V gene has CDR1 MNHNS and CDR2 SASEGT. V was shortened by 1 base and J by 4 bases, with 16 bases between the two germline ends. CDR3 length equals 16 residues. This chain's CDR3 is CASSEGVGGVFTEAFF. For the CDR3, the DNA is TGTGCCAGCAGTGAAGGGGTAGGAGGGGTTTTCACTGAAGCTTTCTTT.